This is a list of T cell receptor beta chains from one sample in a study of tissue T cells after allogeneic stem cell transplantation. Assay: immunoSEQ multiplex PCR; the TCRdb copy retains only in-frame clones and omits some. The sample contains about 43,000 clones, 92% of which appear only once. The specimen comprised blood, sampled before transplantation. These receptors came from a woman aged 40 to 75 who later had graft-versus-host disease after an allogeneic stem cell transplant. CDR3s include the opening cysteine and the closing phenylalanine or tryptophan. A D gene is named only where the DNA matches it firmly. Expanded clones are given a class, and other clones once, few, many or no size at all.

J,D,size,V,CDR3,DNA
TRBJ1-2,-,few,TRBV13,CASSFGGSLGYTF,TGTGCCAGCAGCTTTGGGGGGAGCCTGGGCTACACCTTC
TRBJ1-1,-,once,TRBV6-5,CASSYSGANTEAFF,TGTGCCAGCAGTTACTCGGGCGCGAACACTGAAGCTTTCTTT
TRBJ2-7,-,-,TRBV9,CASSVGDLTYEQYF,TGTGCCAGCAGTGTCGGGGACCTCACATACGAGCAGTACTTC
TRBJ1-5,-,-,TRBV27,CASSLGVRQPQHF,TGTGCCAGCAGTTTAGGGGTTAGGCAGCCCCAGCATTTT
TRBJ2-1,TRBD2,-,TRBV3-1/TRBV3-2,CASSSKKASGSVSYNEQFF,TGTGCCAGCAGCTCAAAGAAGGCTAGCGGGAGTGTTTCCTACAATGAGCAGTTCTTC
TRBJ1-1,-,-,TRBV27,CASSLSKSGSEAFF,TGTGCCAGCAGTTTATCGAAGTCAGGCAGTGAAGCTTTCTTT
TRBJ2-1,TRBD2,-,TRBV27,CASTLGGSRKGEQFF,TGTGCCAGCACCCTCGGGGGGAGTCGCAAGGGTGAGCAGTTCTTC
TRBJ2-1,-,-,TRBV15,CATSRDLVQGLGEQFF,TGTGCCACCAGCAGAGATCTTGTACAGGGTCTGGGGGAGCAGTTCTTC
TRBJ2-7,TRBD1,medium-sized,TRBV2,CAIQDRYLRGQYF,TGTGCCATCCAGGACAGGTACCTACGAGGGCAGTACTTC
TRBJ2-5,TRBD2,-,TRBV15,CATSREGTTQETQYF,TGTGCCACCAGCAGAGAAGGGACTACACAAGAGACCCAGTACTTC
TRBJ2-2,TRBD1,-,TRBV4-1,CASSRGQGMNTGELFF,TGCGCCAGCAGCCGAGGACAGGGGATGAACACCGGGGAGCTGTTTTTT
TRBJ2-2,-,-,TRBV28,CASIKSRGLNTGELFF,TGTGCCAGCATAAAATCCCGGGGCCTTAACACCGGGGAGCTGTTTTTT
TRBJ2-1,TRBD1,-,TRBV4-3,CASSRDRVKEQFF,TGCGCCAGCAGCCGTGACAGGGTAAAGGAGCAGTTCTTC
TRBJ2-1,TRBD2,-,TRBV3-1/TRBV3-2,CASSQAVAGGPNEQFF,TGTGCCAGCAGCCAAGCGGTGGCGGGAGGGCCAAATGAGCAGTTCTTC
TRBJ2-2,TRBD2,-,TRBV5-4,CASKTSGSFTGELFF,TGTGCCAGCAAGACTAGCGGGAGTTTTACCGGGGAGCTGTTTTTT
TRBJ2-7,-,few,TRBV5-6,CASSFGTRPYEQYF,TGTGCCAGCAGCTTCGGGACTCGGCCCTACGAGCAGTACTTC
TRBJ2-1,TRBD2,once,TRBV28,CASSLSGLAGADEQFF,TGTGCCAGCAGTCTCTCGGGACTAGCGGGAGCTGATGAGCAGTTCTTC
TRBJ2-1,-,-,TRBV7-8,CASSLGRVSEHYNEQFF,TGTGCCAGCAGCTTAGGTAGGGTTAGCGAACACTACAATGAGCAGTTCTTC
TRBJ1-1,-,-,TRBV7-6,CASRSFGWGSNTEAFF,TGTGCCAGCAGATCCTTCGGTTGGGGGTCGAACACTGAAGCTTTCTTT
TRBJ2-7,TRBD1,-,TRBV4-3,CASSQDFNGQVSYEQYF,TGCGCCAGCAGCCAAGACTTTAACGGACAGGTCTCCTACGAGCAGTACTTC